This T cell receptor beta chain was recorded in a study of T cell responses to AZD1222 COVID-19 vaccine. Whole-study findings and limits: No day 14 peak samples; only post-peak repertoires were characterized. CD4 TCRs associated with vaccination spanned spike, dominating at 160-218 and 743-854.

In the case of this clone: What it recognizes is unknown.

Deletions cut 5 bases from V and 8 bases from J, with 12 bases between. The CDR3 runs 12 residues. Per germline, CDR1 MNHEY and CDR2 SVGAGI. The assay was immunoSEQ multiplex PCR, and TCRdb's table has in-frame clones only and misses some. The sample lists more than 110,000 clones, just over 90% occurring once. This receptor was obtained from an adult in good health. The rearrangement joins TRBV6-5 to TRBJ1-1; D may be TRBD1 (6 bases). Sequences were derived from peripheral blood, sampled on day 0 of AZD1222 vaccination. CDR3 nucleotide sequence: TGTGCCAGCAGTCAGACAGGAGTAGAAGCTTTCTTT. Amino acids: CASSQTGVEAFF.